One and the same sample provided the 2 T cell receptor beta chains below, sequenced in a study of response to subunit inactivated influenza vaccine (dated by TCRdb to the late 2010s). The method behind the library was RT-PCR. Sequenced on an Illumina HiSeq 2500. The public reads were reprocessed in TCRdb via fastp at Q25 and MiXCR, keeping in-frame beta chains. Each entry is one CDR3 protein sequence, shown with its most common DNA and genes. Counted in this sample were about 800,000 distinct CDR3 sequences; over 20% of them appeared once. The ten largest clones take up approximately 10% of the sample. Sequenced material: PBMCs from blood, taken more than 4 days after vaccination. Every receptor here comes from a man between 50 and 59 years old who received an inactivated influenza vaccine. Donor details come from another sample of the same person, matched by shared clones.

The V call is TRBV10-3, the J call TRBJ1-6, with D tentatively TRBD1 (5 bases). From germline, CDR1 is ENHRY and CDR2 SYGVKD. The CDR3 consists of 14 residues. Trimming pared 2 bases from V and 7 bases from J, leaving 9 bases between. The CDR3 sequence is CAISERDRNSPLHF. The CDR3 DNA follows: TGTGCCATCAGTGAGAGGGACCGAAATTCACCCCTCCACTTT.

This clonotype was detected many times. This sequence joins TRBV28 and TRBJ1-1, with TRBD1 matching over 11 bases. The ends lost 5 bases at V and 3 bases at J; junction bases unmatched: 17. CDR1 and CDR2 (germline): MDHEN, SYDVKM. The CDR3 runs to 19 residues. Here the CDR3 reads CASSRPSLRTGGVDTEAFF. Here the CDR3 DNA reads TGTGCCAGCAGTCGACCGAGCCTTCGGACAGGGGGCGTGGACACTGAAGCTTTCTTT.